This entry features one T cell receptor (beta chain) sequence. The source of the sample is a study of identical twins. MiXCR, applied by TCRdb to the 5' RACE reads, yields one record per CDR3 protein. The sample carries about 920,000 distinct CDR3 sequences, 9% to 15% recorded once. Deletions cut 8 bases from V and 2 bases from J, with 16 bases between. The CDR3 is 15 amino acids. CDR1 is ENHRY, CDR2 SYGVKD, per germline. This sample was also put to use in a study of yellow fever vaccine responses in identical twins.

This receptor was obtained from a woman younger than 35 in good health. The genes are TRBV10-3 and TRBJ1-5; tentatively, D is TRBD1 (5 bases). Sequencing input: PBMCs. DNA for the CDR3: TGTGCCATCTGGGGCAGGGCGATTCGCAATCAGCCCCAGCATTTT. It yields the protein CAIWGRAIRNQPQHF.